The rows below give T cell receptor beta chains drawn from one sample of a study of T-cell reconstitution after alpha-beta-depleted transplantation in children. TCRdb reprocessed the PCR reads via MiXCR and lists one record per CDR3 protein. Of around 450,000 distinct CDR3 sequences listed, over 9.5% were seen once; the top ten hold roughly 2.1%. The input for sequencing was PBMCs, taken before TCRalphabeta/CD19-depleted stem cell transplant. Source of these receptors: a child younger than 10 with inherited bone marrow failure, due to receive a stem cell transplant. CDR3s include the opening cysteine and the closing phenylalanine or tryptophan. Fields, in order: CDR3 DNA, CDR3 protein, D gene, clone size, J gene, V gene. D genes are given only for firm matches. Size tells how often a clone was seen (once, few, many) or the class of an expanded clone, and some rows leave it out.

DNA: TGCAGTGCTGGAGCGGAATCCACCTACGAGCAGTACTTC
CDR3: CSAGAESTYEQYF
D: -
size: few
J: TRBJ2-7
V: TRBV20-1

DNA: TGCGCCAGCAGCCAAGAGGTCGACAGGGGCTACGAGCAGTACTTC
CDR3: CASSQEVDRGYEQYF
D: TRBD1
size: many
J: TRBJ2-7
V: TRBV4-3

DNA: TGCAGCGTTGAACTAGCGGGGAACACAGATACGCAGTATTTT
CDR3: CSVELAGNTDTQYF
D: TRBD2
size: many
J: TRBJ2-3
V: TRBV29-1

DNA: TGTGCCAGCAGCAAAACAGGGGGAGGCAATCAGCCCCAGCATTTT
CDR3: CASSKTGGGNQPQHF
D: TRBD1
size: few
J: TRBJ1-5
V: TRBV7-9

DNA: TGTGCCAGCAGCTGGGGGACAGGGGGCCCCGGGGAGCTGTTTTTT
CDR3: CASSWGTGGPGELFF
D: TRBD1
size: many
J: TRBJ2-2
V: TRBV28

DNA: TGTGCCAGCAGCAACCAGGGGGGGCTGGATACGCAGTATTTT
CDR3: CASSNQGGLDTQYF
D: -
size: many
J: TRBJ2-3
V: TRBV7-9

DNA: TGTGCCAGCAGTTTATGGCCGGATCCTCCCTACGAGCAGTACTTC
CDR3: CASSLWPDPPYEQYF
D: -
size: few
J: TRBJ2-7
V: TRBV12-3/TRBV12-4

DNA: TGTGCCAGCAGTTTACCCCCCCGGGCAGAGACCCAGTACTTC
CDR3: CASSLPPRAETQYF
D: -
size: few
J: TRBJ2-5
V: TRBV12-3/TRBV12-4

DNA: TGCGCCAGCAGCCAAGGGGACGACTACAATGAGCAGTTCTTC
CDR3: CASSQGDDYNEQFF
D: -
size: few
J: TRBJ2-1
V: TRBV4-3

DNA: TGCGCCAGCAGCCCAAGTAACTATGGCTACACCTTC
CDR3: CASSPSNYGYTF
D: -
size: many
J: TRBJ1-2
V: TRBV5-1

DNA: TGTGCCAGCAGCTCCCCCGGGACTATCTCAGATACGCAGTATTTT
CDR3: CASSSPGTISDTQYF
D: TRBD2
size: many
J: TRBJ2-3
V: TRBV7-2

DNA: TGTGCCAGCAGTATAGGTATTGGCGAGCAGTACTTC
CDR3: CASSIGIGEQYF
D: -
size: -
J: TRBJ2-7
V: TRBV6-1

DNA: TGTGCCAGCAGCTTCGGGGGGCGAAGAGACAATGAGCAGTTCTTC
CDR3: CASSFGGRRDNEQFF
D: -
size: many
J: TRBJ2-1
V: TRBV7-2

DNA: TGTGCCAGCAGCCCGAGGGGACGGGACTCTGGGGCCAACGTCCTGACTTTC
CDR3: CASSPRGRDSGANVLTF
D: -
size: -
J: TRBJ2-6
V: TRBV7-9

DNA: TGTGCCAGCAGGGGGGGGGTAGGTTTGGGGACTGAAGCTTTCTTT
CDR3: CASRGGVGLGTEAFF
D: -
size: few
J: TRBJ1-1
V: TRBV7-9

DNA: TGCAGTGCTAATGCAGGGGTGGCAGATACGCAGTATTTT
CDR3: CSANAGVADTQYF
D: -
size: -
J: TRBJ2-3
V: TRBV20-1

DNA: TGTGCCAGCAGCTATTCAGGCTCCCGGAGAGAGACCCAGTACTTC
CDR3: CASSYSGSRRETQYF
D: -
size: many
J: TRBJ2-5
V: TRBV11-2

DNA: TGTGCCAGCAGGCCAAGTGTAGTCCACGAGCAGTACTTC
CDR3: CASRPSVVHEQYF
D: -
size: many
J: TRBJ2-7
V: TRBV27

DNA: TGTGCCATCAGTGCCCCAGGGGCCTACAATGAGCAGTTCTTC
CDR3: CAISAPGAYNEQFF
D: -
size: many
J: TRBJ2-1
V: TRBV10-3

DNA: TGTGCCAGCCGGGGGGGTGGCACCGGGGAGCTGTTTTTT
CDR3: CASRGGGTGELFF
D: TRBD2
size: many
J: TRBJ2-2
V: TRBV27

DNA: TGTGCCAGCACCAGCAGAACAGGGGGCGAGCAGTTCTTC
CDR3: CASTSRTGGEQFF
D: TRBD1
size: many
J: TRBJ2-1
V: TRBV7-9

DNA: TGTGCCACCAGTGAGTTCGGACAGGGAAAATCCGGGGAGCTGTTTTTT
CDR3: CATSEFGQGKSGELFF
D: TRBD1
size: many
J: TRBJ2-2
V: TRBV24-1

DNA: TGTGCCAGTAGCCCCAGGTCCGCGGAAGCTTTCTTT
CDR3: CASSPRSAEAFF
D: -
size: -
J: TRBJ1-1
V: TRBV19

DNA: TGTGCCAGCAGCTTGGTTATCAGGGCCCAATACGAGCAGTACTTC
CDR3: CASSLVIRAQYEQYF
D: -
size: few
J: TRBJ2-7
V: TRBV7-2

DNA: TGTGCCAGCAGCTTAGCGGGCAGGGAGAGCATGAGGTACTTC
CDR3: CASSLAGRESMRYF
D: -
size: many
J: TRBJ2-5
V: TRBV11-2

DNA: TGCGCCAGCAGCTTGGCCATAATAGCGGGGGGCCCCTACAATGAGCAGTTCTTC
CDR3: CASSLAIIAGGPYNEQFF
D: TRBD2
size: many
J: TRBJ2-1
V: TRBV5-1

DNA: TGTGCCAGCAGTCTAAATAAGCAGGGGGACTACGAGCAGTACTTC
CDR3: CASSLNKQGDYEQYF
D: TRBD1
size: many
J: TRBJ2-7
V: TRBV6-1

DNA: TGTGCCAGCAGCTTGGGGTTCGCGACAGCGAACACTGAAGCTTTCTTT
CDR3: CASSLGFATANTEAFF
D: -
size: -
J: TRBJ1-1
V: TRBV5-6

DNA: TGTGCCAGCAGTTACACGGGAGGAGGTTCCTACGAGCAGTACTTC
CDR3: CASSYTGGGSYEQYF
D: TRBD2
size: many
J: TRBJ2-7
V: TRBV6-5

DNA: TGCGCCAGCAGCGGGGGTTGGACAGGCTCCTACAATGAGCAGTTCTTC
CDR3: CASSGGWTGSYNEQFF
D: TRBD1
size: -
J: TRBJ2-1
V: TRBV5-1

DNA: TGTGCCAGCAGCCAACGGGTAAGACTAGCGGGCAATGAGCAGTTCTTC
CDR3: CASSQRVRLAGNEQFF
D: TRBD2
size: -
J: TRBJ2-1
V: TRBV7-2

DNA: TGTGCCAGCAGCCAAGCTGCGGGCGTTCCTAGCTCTGGGGCCAACGTCCTGACTTTC
CDR3: CASSQAAGVPSSGANVLTF
D: -
size: many
J: TRBJ2-6
V: TRBV3-1

DNA: TGTGCCAGCAGGAGATTAGGGGCAGATCAGCCCCAGCATTTT
CDR3: CASRRLGADQPQHF
D: -
size: many
J: TRBJ1-5
V: TRBV27

DNA: TGTGCCAGTAGTACCGGACAGGGAAGCGAGCAGTTCTTC
CDR3: CASSTGQGSEQFF
D: TRBD1
size: few
J: TRBJ2-1
V: TRBV19

DNA: TGCGCCAGCAGCTTGGAGTGGGCAGGGGAAGCTTTCTTT
CDR3: CASSLEWAGEAFF
D: -
size: many
J: TRBJ1-1
V: TRBV5-1

DNA: TGTGCCAGTGCCGCGGGGGCTAGCGGCCAAGAGACCCAGTACTTC
CDR3: CASAAGASGQETQYF
D: -
size: many
J: TRBJ2-5
V: TRBV19

DNA: TGTGCCAGCAGCTCCTCCCTAGCGGCCGCCTACAATGAGCAGTTCTTC
CDR3: CASSSSLAAAYNEQFF
D: TRBD2
size: many
J: TRBJ2-1
V: TRBV11-2

DNA: TGCGCCAGCAGCCTTCGACAGGGGACCTATGGCTACACCTTC
CDR3: CASSLRQGTYGYTF
D: TRBD1
size: many
J: TRBJ1-2
V: TRBV5-1

DNA: TGTGCCAGCAGCGTTCTTTACACAGATACGCAGTATTTT
CDR3: CASSVLYTDTQYF
D: -
size: many
J: TRBJ2-3
V: TRBV5-5

DNA: TGTGCCAGTCGATTCGGTTACAATGAGCAGTTCTTC
CDR3: CASRFGYNEQFF
D: -
size: once
J: TRBJ2-1
V: TRBV19

DNA: TGCAGTGCTAGAGAAGGGTCGTGGGACAATGAGCAGTTCTTC
CDR3: CSAREGSWDNEQFF
D: -
size: many
J: TRBJ2-1
V: TRBV20-1

DNA: TGCGCCAGCAGCTGGTTGCTAGCGGGAGAGGAGACCCAGTACTTC
CDR3: CASSWLLAGEETQYF
D: TRBD2
size: many
J: TRBJ2-5
V: TRBV5-1

DNA: TGTGCCAGTGCTTCCTTGGACAGCCAAGAGACCCAGTACTTC
CDR3: CASASLDSQETQYF
D: -
size: many
J: TRBJ2-5
V: TRBV28

DNA: TGCAGTGCTCCCCGACCCGGCTTTTGGTCCTCTGGGGCCAACGTCCTGACTTTC
CDR3: CSAPRPGFWSSGANVLTF
D: -
size: few
J: TRBJ2-6
V: TRBV20-1

DNA: TGTGCCTGCTGCCAAGAGACGGAGGGTAGCTCCTACAATGAGCAGTTCTTC
CDR3: CACCQETEGSSYNEQFF
D: -
size: once
J: TRBJ2-1
V: TRBV3-1

DNA: TGTGCCAGCAGTTGGATGGCGGGAGATACCGGGGAGCTGTTTTTT
CDR3: CASSWMAGDTGELFF
D: TRBD2
size: few
J: TRBJ2-2
V: TRBV6-2/TRBV6-3

DNA: TGTGCCACCAGCAGAGTGGCGGACAAGTACAATGAGCAGTTCTTC
CDR3: CATSRVADKYNEQFF
D: -
size: many
J: TRBJ2-1
V: TRBV15

DNA: TGTGCCAGCAGCTGGGTACAGGGAGGGGAGTACGAGCAGTACTTC
CDR3: CASSWVQGGEYEQYF
D: -
size: many
J: TRBJ2-7
V: TRBV11-2

DNA: TGTGCCAGTAGTATGGGCCACTCCTCTGGGGCCAACGTCCTGACTTTC
CDR3: CASSMGHSSGANVLTF
D: -
size: many
J: TRBJ2-6
V: TRBV19

DNA: TGTGCCAGCAGTGGAAGGTCCTCCTCCTACGAGCAGTACTTC
CDR3: CASSGRSSSYEQYF
D: -
size: many
J: TRBJ2-7
V: TRBV12-3/TRBV12-4

DNA: TGCAGCGTTGGGGTTGACAGGGGGGCCCCCTACGAGCAGTACTTC
CDR3: CSVGVDRGAPYEQYF
D: TRBD1
size: many
J: TRBJ2-7
V: TRBV29-1

DNA: TGTGCCAGCAGTTTAGGGTCAGGGAACCACGAGCAGTACTTC
CDR3: CASSLGSGNHEQYF
D: -
size: many
J: TRBJ2-7
V: TRBV27

DNA: TGTGCCAGCAGTTCCAATTGGTCCTACGAGCAGTACTTC
CDR3: CASSSNWSYEQYF
D: -
size: many
J: TRBJ2-7
V: TRBV28

DNA: TGTGCCAGCAGTTTAAGACTAGCTCCCTACGAGCAGTACTTC
CDR3: CASSLRLAPYEQYF
D: TRBD2
size: many
J: TRBJ2-7
V: TRBV28

DNA: TGCAGTGCTAGAGGACTAGCTGGGTCCTACAATGAGCAGTTCTTC
CDR3: CSARGLAGSYNEQFF
D: TRBD2
size: many
J: TRBJ2-1
V: TRBV20-1